These 7 T cell receptor beta chains were all obtained from the same sample, sequenced in a study of shared clonotypes between healthy human individuals. As defined, naive CD8 cells were CD45RO-negative and positively selected for CCR7, with terminally differentiated effector memory CD45RA+ cells excluded. Libraries were prepared by immunoSEQ multiplex PCR; TCRdb keeps only in-frame clonotypes and omits some of them. The sample includes around 1.9 million clones, 93% of them seen just once. The sequencing input was naive CD8+ T cells from PBMCs. These receptor sequences come from a man between 18 and 35 years old in good health. Some clones in this sample may be carry-over from other donors' samples.

This clone was counted once. The chain is built from TRBV6-5 and TRBJ2-1, with TRBD1 identical over 8 bases. The CDR3 consists of 14 residues. Germline values: CDR1 MNHEY, CDR2 SVGAGI. Germline trimming cut 4 bases from V and 3 bases from J; bases unmatched to any gene: 2. As DNA, the CDR3 is TGTGCCAGCAGTTTAGGGACAGGCTACAATGAGCAGTTCTTC. Protein: CASSLGTGYNEQFF.

This clone was counted a single time. V usage is TRBV7-6 and J usage is TRBJ2-6; maybe TRBD1 (5 bases). Germline V lookup: CDR1 SGHVS, CDR2 FNYEAQ. Trimming cost V 0 bases and J 0 bases, with 12 bases left between them. This CDR3 has 18 residues. The CDR3, as DNA: TGTGCCAGCAGCTTAGCTCAGGGATCCTTCTCTGGGGCCAACGTCCTGACTTTC. It translates to CASSLAQGSFSGANVLTF.

The CDR3 protein is CASRPGQGGWQNEKLFF. The CDR3 DNA is TGTGCCAGCAGACCCGGGCAGGGTGGCTGGCAAAATGAAAAACTGTTTTTT. This chain joins TRBV11-2 and TRBJ1-4, with D possibly being TRBD1 (5 bases). This CDR3 has 17 amino acids. Trimming left V 6 bases short and J 5 bases short, with 22 bases between. Germline CDR1 is SGHAT and CDR2 is FQNNGV.

The genes are TRBV6-5 and TRBJ2-3; TRBD2 agrees at 7 bases. CDR1 MNHEY and CDR2 SVGAGI come from the germline V gene. The CDR3 length is 14 residues. Trimming removed 8 bases from V and 1 base from J; junction bases left unmatched: 6. In DNA, the CDR3 is TGTGCCAGCGGAGCGGGGTACGGCACAGATACGCAGTATTTT. Translation: CASGAGYGTDTQYF.

The chain recombines TRBV15 with TRBJ2-7; TRBD2 agrees at 11 bases. The junction had 19 bases not matched to a gene; V was cut back by 0 bases and J by 3 bases. Germline values: CDR1 LNHNV, CDR2 YYDKDF (reference sequence). This CDR3 is built from 21 residues. The CDR3 loop reads CATSRDIPGTSGGIQLYEQYF. Here the CDR3 DNA reads TGTGCCACCAGCAGAGATATTCCCGGGACTAGCGGAGGAATCCAACTCTACGAGCAGTACTTC.

The V gene is TRBV27, the J gene TRBJ2-7; D call uncertain. V was pared by 3 bases and J by 0 bases, with 12 bases between. CDR3 length: 15 residues. The germline gives CDR1 MNHEY, CDR2 SMNVEV (reference sequence). CDR3 DNA sequence: TGTGCCAGCAGTTTTCGTGCCTCAAGCTCCTACGAGCAGTACTTC. Its protein is CASSFRASSSYEQYF.

J is TRBJ1-5 and V is TRBV7-6; tentative D call: TRBD1 (5 bases). V gave up 2 bases and J gave up 3 bases, with 11 bases separating them. Germline CDR1 reads SGHVS; CDR2 reads FNYEAQ. This CDR3 spans 15 amino acids. For the CDR3, the DNA is TGTGCCAGCAGCTTATCTCAGGGAAACAATCAGCCCCAGCATTTT. The encoded protein is CASSLSQGNNQPQHF.